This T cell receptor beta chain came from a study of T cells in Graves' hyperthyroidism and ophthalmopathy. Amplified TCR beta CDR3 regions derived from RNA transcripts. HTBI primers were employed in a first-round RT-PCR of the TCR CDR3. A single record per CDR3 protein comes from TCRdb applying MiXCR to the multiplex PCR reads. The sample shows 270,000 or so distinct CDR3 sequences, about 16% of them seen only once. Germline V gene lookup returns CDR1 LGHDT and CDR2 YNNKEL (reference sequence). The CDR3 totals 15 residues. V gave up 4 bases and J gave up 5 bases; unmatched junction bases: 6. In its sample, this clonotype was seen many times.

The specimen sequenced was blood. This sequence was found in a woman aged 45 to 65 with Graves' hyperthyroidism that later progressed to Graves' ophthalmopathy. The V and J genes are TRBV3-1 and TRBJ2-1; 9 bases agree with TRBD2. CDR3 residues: CASSPLAGRDNEQFF. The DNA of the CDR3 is TGTGCCAGCAGCCCCCTAGCGGGGAGAGACAATGAGCAGTTCTTC.